This T cell receptor (beta chain) was profiled in a study of identical twins. General study results and limits: Abundant cord blood beta clonotypes carried fewer insertions; memory repertoires showed none.

This clonotype appeared many times. Its target is unknown. cDNA molecules carried unique molecular identifiers, and template switching added a universal primer site. One entry per CDR3 protein, called by TCRdb with MiXCR from the 5' RACE reads. The table includes roughly 250,000 distinct CDR3 sequences, about an eighth detected once. The sequencing input was memory (CD45RO+) T cells sorted from blood. The TCR was taken from a woman younger than 30 in good health.

The CDR3 coding sequence is TGCAGTGCTAGCCGGAGGGGACAGGGGTCCTACGAGCAGTACTTC. Amino acids: CSASRRGQGSYEQYF. This chain joins TRBV20-1 and TRBJ2-7; 10 nucleotides agree with TRBD1. The trim removed 3 bases at V and 1 base at J, leaving 6 bases unmatched. The CDR3 sequence is 15 residues long. CDR1 is DFQATT and CDR2 is SNEGSKA in the germline V gene (reference sequence).